This T cell receptor (beta chain) was recovered during a study of blood T cell repertoires in COVID-19. The CDR3 length is 16 residues. Trimming cost V 5 bases and J 7 bases; bases outside gene matches: 10. Germline-derived CDR1 and CDR2 are SGHTA and FQGNSA. Sequencing used immunoSEQ multiplex PCR; TCRdb keeps in-frame clones, though not all of them. The data hold roughly 250,000 clones, with 88% observed a single time. The specimen sequenced was peripheral blood. V usage is TRBV7-2 and J usage is TRBJ1-6, with TRBD1 matching 8 bases. The clonotype was recovered from a man aged 55 to 70 who had recovered from COVID-19. This CDR3 is CASSQLTQGANSPLHF. The DNA for the CDR3 is TGTGCCAGCAGCCAGTTGACGCAGGGGGCGAATTCACCCCTCCACTTT.